What follows are 30 T cell receptor beta chains derived from one specimen sequenced in a study of OX40 agonist ivuxolimab in advanced cancers. Measured with immunoSEQ multiplex PCR; TCRdb has only the in-frame clones, and not every one. Among tens of thousands of clones listed, approximately 90% were seen once. The source was CD4+ or CD8+ T cells sorted from blood, collected in a trial of the OX40 agonist ivuxolimab. These receptors were obtained from an adult with an advanced solid tumor such as melanoma, head and neck, liver or kidney cancer.

The chain combines TRBV2 with TRBJ2-1; D gene ambiguous. V dropped 6 bases and J dropped 7 bases, with 4 bases sitting between them. CDR1 is SNHLY, CDR2 FYNNEI, per germline. This CDR3 region has 10 residues. CDR3 sequence (DNA): TGTGCCAGCAGGGGGAATGAGCAGTTCTTC. It translates to CASRGNEQFF. Full variable domain (outside the CDR3, taken from reference TRBV2 and TRBJ2-1): EPEVTQTPSHQVTQMGQEVILRCVPISNHLYFYWYRQILGQKVEFLVSFYNNEISEKSEIFDDQFSVERPDGSNFTLKIRSTKLEDSAMYFCASRGNEQFFGPGTRLTVL.

This clone was recorded once. The chain recombines TRBV15 with TRBJ2-4; D is possibly TRBD1 (6 bases). The CDR3 length is 13 residues. Trimming left V 0 bases short and J 6 bases short, with 6 bases between. CDR1 is LNHNV, CDR2 YYDKDF, per germline (reference sequence). CDR3 region: CATSREQGNIQYF. CDR3 sequence (DNA): TGTGCCACCAGCAGAGAACAGGGAAACATTCAGTACTTC.

The rearrangement links TRBV5-1 to TRBJ2-3, with no clear D. V was cut by 5 bases and J by 2 bases, with 12 bases left in between. The CDR3 spans 14 residues. Germline V gene data show CDR1 as SGHRS and CDR2 as YFSETQ. CDR3 sequence: CASRRVPNTDTQYF. The CDR3 bases are TGCGCCAGCAGAAGGGTACCAAACACAGATACGCAGTATTTT.

The rearrangement links TRBV6-4 to TRBJ2-3; D is unresolved. V dropped 2 bases and J dropped 0 bases, with 3 bases sitting between them. The CDR3 length is 13 residues. The germline V gene encodes CDR1 MRHNA and CDR2 SNTAGT. The CDR3: CASSDGSTDTQYF. CDR3 sequence (DNA): TGTGCCAGCAGTGACGGGAGCACAGATACGCAGTATTTT.

The V and J genes are TRBV5-6 and TRBJ1-5, with 7 bases fitting TRBD1. This CDR3 is built from 15 residues. Germline values: CDR1 SGHDT, CDR2 YYEEEE. Trimming removed 1 base from V and 7 bases from J; junction bases left unmatched: 8. For the CDR3, the DNA is TGTGCCAGCAGCTTGTACTCAGGGGGGCAGCAGCCCCAGCATTTT. Encoded protein: CASSLYSGGQQPQHF. The entire variable domain, with the rest obtained from reference TRBV5-6 and TRBJ1-5, is as follows: DAGVTQSPTHLIKTRGQQVTLRCSPKSGHDTVSWYQQALGQGPQFIFQYYEEEERQRGNFPDRFSGHQFPNYSSELNVNALLLGDSALYLCASSLYSGGQQPQHFGDGTRLSIL.

This rearrangement joins TRBV21-1 to TRBJ2-7. TRBV21-1 is marked as a pseudogene. The CDR3 runs 11 residues. The CDR3 spells CASSRPYEQYF. The CDR3 DNA is TGTGCCAGCAGCAGACCCTACGAGCAGTACTTC.

CDR3 amino acids: CASSYLGQGAKEQYF. CDR3 nucleotides: TGTGCCAGCAGTTACCTAGGTCAGGGGGCGAAGGAGCAGTACTTC. This chain joins TRBV6-6 and TRBJ2-7, with 8 bases identical to TRBD1. Trimming cost V 2 bases and J 7 bases; bases outside gene matches: 10. Germline lookup yields CDR1 MNHNY and CDR2 SVGAGI (reference sequence). The CDR3 loop spans 15 amino acids.

In this sample, this clone turned up a few times. The rearrangement uses TRBV19 and TRBJ1-5, with 10 bases aligning to TRBD1. Trimming at V came to 3 bases and at J to 5 bases, leaving 10 bases not matched to a gene. This CDR3 has 17 amino acids. Germline lookup yields CDR1 LNHDA and CDR2 SQIVND (reference sequence). The CDR3: CASSMFAGTGVDQPQHF. The CDR3 DNA follows: TGTGCCAGTAGTATGTTTGCCGGGACAGGGGTCGATCAGCCCCAGCATTTT.

Notes on this clone: Other DNA sequences in the sample encode the same CDR3. The CDR3 coding sequence is TGTGCCAGCAGCCAAGATACAGCTGGCGAGCAGTACTTC. Translated, it gives CASSQDTAGEQYF. The chain links TRBV14 to TRBJ2-5; unclear D gene. The DNA matches TRBJ2-7 better at its end, which makes the J call doubtful. The CDR3 consists of 13 residues. In germline, CDR1 is SGHDN, CDR2 FVKESK.

This clone was detected only a few times. The V gene is TRBV4-1, the J gene TRBJ2-7; no reliable D call. V lost 1 base and J lost 7, with 5 bases in between. In germline, CDR1 is MGHRA, CDR2 YSYEKL. The CDR3 spans 11 residues. The CDR3 coding sequence is TGCGCCAGCAGCCAAGGACGGGAGCAGTACTTC. Protein: CASSQGREQYF.

This clone was seen only once. The chain has TRBV7-2 and TRBJ1-2; D gene unclear. There are 16 residues in the CDR3. The germline gives CDR1 SGHTA, CDR2 FQGNSA. V lost 0 bases, J lost 3 bases, and 14 bases lay in between. The CDR3 sequence: CASSLAVGQRDYGYTF. The CDR3 DNA sequence: TGTGCCAGCAGCTTAGCGGTGGGTCAGAGGGACTATGGCTACACCTTC.

The gene calls are TRBV5-6 and TRBJ2-7; D is undetermined. Trimming left V 0 bases short and J 6 bases short, with 7 bases between. Germline loops: CDR1 SGHDT, CDR2 YYEEEE. This CDR3 comprises 12 residues. CDR3 amino acids: CASSLGGTEQYF. DNA for the CDR3: TGTGCCAGCAGCTTGGGGGGAACCGAGCAGTACTTC.

This clone was seen more than once but under ten times. V is TRBV6-5 and J is TRBJ1-2; D remains unclear. Germline CDR1 is MNHEY and CDR2 is SVGAGI. CDR3 length: 15 amino acids. Deletions cut 2 bases from V and 4 bases from J, with 14 bases between. CDR3 amino acids: CASSYGSPPGYGYTF. CDR3 bases: TGTGCCAGCAGTTACGGATCGCCTCCAGGCTATGGCTACACCTTC.

This clone was seen only a few times. V and J are TRBV18 and TRBJ2-1; D may correspond to TRBD1 or TRBD2 (5 bases each). CDR1 and CDR2 (germline): KGHSH, LQKENI. This CDR3 spans 13 amino acids. V was clipped by 8 bases and J by 5 bases, with 13 bases between them. The CDR3 nucleotides are TGTGCCAGCACACGGGACCAGAACAATGAGCAGTTCTTC. It codes for CASTRDQNNEQFF.

The chain is built from TRBV5-6 and TRBJ1-1, with D unresolved. The CDR3 sequence is 15 residues long. Per germline, CDR1 SGHDT and CDR2 YYEEEE. Trimming pared 0 bases from V and 0 bases from J, leaving 9 bases between. This CDR3 is CASSLGRNMNTEAFF. DNA of the CDR3: TGTGCCAGCAGCTTGGGCCGGAACATGAACACTGAAGCTTTCTTT.

This clone was detected only a few times. The gene calls are TRBV11-2 and TRBJ2-2; D assignment may be TRBD1 or TRBD2 (5 bases each). Trimming took 3 bases from V and 5 from J, leaving 7 bases between them. The CDR3 loop spans 13 amino acids. The V gene's germline CDR1 is SGHAT and CDR2 FQNNGV. The DNA for the CDR3 is TGTGCCAGCAGCTTCGAGGGGACCGGGGAGCTGTTTTTT. Translating it yields CASSFEGTGELFF.

The chain recombines TRBV19 with TRBJ1-1; D possibly corresponds to TRBD1 (5 bases). The CDR3 runs to 13 residues. The germline V gene encodes CDR1 LNHDA and CDR2 SQIVND (reference sequence). Trimming shortened V by 0 bases and J by 3 bases, and 5 bases separated the two germline ends. CDR3 nucleotide sequence: TGTGCCAGTAGTATAGACAGGGACACTGAAGCTTTCTTT. It codes for CASSIDRDTEAFF. Supplemented by reference TRBV19 and TRBJ1-1, the full variable domain reads DGGITQSPKYLFRKEGQNVTLSCEQNLNHDAMYWYRQDPGQGLRLIYYSQIVNDFQKGDIAEGYSVSREKKESFPLTVTSAQKNPTAFYLCASSIDRDTEAFFGQGTRLTVV.

This chain connects TRBV11-2 to TRBJ2-1, with 14 bases matching TRBD2. The CDR3 covers 17 residues. CDR1 and CDR2 from the germline V gene are SGHAT and FQNNGV. The V and J ends lost 0 bases and 6 bases, in that order; junction bases with no gene match: 4. In DNA form, the CDR3 reads TGTGCCAGCAGCTTAGAGGGACTAGCGGGAGCCACCAATGAGCAGTTCTTC. It is translated as CASSLEGLAGATNEQFF.

The chain combines TRBV4-1 with TRBJ2-7, with D possibly TRBD1 on 5 matching bases. The V end was cut by 0 bases, the J end by 7 bases, with 10 bases between. The germline CDR1 and CDR2 sequences are MGHRA and YSYEKL. CDR3 size: 13 residues. In nucleotides, the CDR3 is TGCGCCAGCAGCCAAGACAGGGTGAGGGAGCAGTACTTC. Amino acids: CASSQDRVREQYF.

In its sample, this clone was seen a few times. V and J are TRBV5-4 and TRBJ2-1, with TRBD2 identical over 8 bases. The CDR3 length is 16 residues. Trimming removed 0 bases from V and 9 bases from J; junction bases left unmatched: 11. Germline CDR1 and CDR2: SGHNT and YYREEE (reference sequence). The CDR3 spells CASSLAGRAGASEQFF. The CDR3 nucleotides are TGTGCCAGCAGCTTGGCGGGTCGAGCGGGAGCGAGTGAGCAGTTCTTC.

CDR3 sequence (DNA): TGTGCCAGCAGTCGGGACGGGACCGGGGAGCTGTTTTTT. This translates into CASSRDGTGELFF. This sequence joins TRBV11-3 and TRBJ2-2; D is tentatively TRBD1 or TRBD2 (5 bases each). Trimming cost V 6 bases and J 5 bases, with 10 bases left between them. This CDR3 spans 13 amino acids. Germline loops: CDR1 SGHNT, CDR2 YENEEA.

V is TRBV4-2 and J is TRBJ2-4; D is possibly TRBD2 (6 bases). Trimming removed 2 bases at V and 0 bases at J, with 14 bases between. The CDR3 length is 17 residues. Germline CDR1 and CDR2: LGHNA and YNFKEQ. CDR3 nucleotide sequence: TGTGCCAGCAGCCAACCTGGGACGGGAGTAGCCAAAAACATTCAGTACTTC. It specifies CASSQPGTGVAKNIQYF.

The chain recombines TRBV6-6 with TRBJ2-7; no definite D call. Trimming cost V 0 bases and J 0 bases, with 6 bases left between them. This CDR3 is 14 amino acids long. Germline loops: CDR1 MNHNY, CDR2 SVGAGI (reference sequence). Written as DNA, the CDR3 is TGTGCCAGCAGTTACTCACGGAGCTCCTACGAGCAGTACTTC. The encoded protein is CASSYSRSSYEQYF.

The chain joins TRBV5-5 to TRBJ2-7; D might be TRBD2 (5 bases). Trimming took off 0 bases at V and 3 bases at J, with 7 bases between the two ends. CDR3 length equals 13 residues. Germline loops: CDR1 SGHKS, CDR2 YYEKEE (reference sequence). Written as DNA, the CDR3 is TGTGCCAGCAGCTTGGGGACTGACTACGAGCAGTACTTC. Translating gives CASSLGTDYEQYF.

V gene TRBV6-6 combines with J gene TRBJ1-5, with D unclear. V lost 7 bases and J 2 bases, leaving 9 bases between the germline ends. Germline values: CDR1 MNHNY, CDR2 SVGAGI (reference sequence). This CDR3 has 13 residues. CDR3 sequence: CASKGSGNQPQHF. The CDR3 DNA is TGTGCCAGCAAAGGGTCGGGCAATCAGCCCCAGCATTTT.

The rearrangement uses TRBV6-1 and TRBJ2-7; 7 bases align to TRBD2. The trim removed 6 bases at V and 3 bases at J, leaving 8 bases unmatched. CDR1 is MNHNS and CDR2 is SASEGT in the germline V gene. This CDR3 is 14 amino acids long. For the CDR3, the DNA is TGTGCCAGCAGCAAGACTAGCCTTCTCTACGAGCAGTACTTC. Translated, it gives CASSKTSLLYEQYF.

The genes are TRBV7-9 and TRBJ1-4, with D hard to call. The V end was cut by 6 bases, the J end by 4 bases, with 12 bases between. Germline V gives CDR1 SEHNR, CDR2 FQNEAQ (reference sequence). CDR3 size: 14 residues. CDR3 residues: CASSSGASNEKLFF. CDR3 sequence (DNA): TGTGCCAGCAGTTCGGGAGCAAGTAATGAAAAACTGTTTTTT.

The chain joins TRBV7-6 to TRBJ2-5, with D perhaps matching TRBD2 (6 bases). Germline V gene sequence: CDR1 SGHVS, CDR2 FNYEAQ. Deletions cut 5 bases from V and 1 base from J, with 8 bases between. The CDR3 has 13 residues. The CDR3 loop is CASSPSVQETQYF. The DNA for the CDR3 is TGTGCCAGCAGCCCTAGCGTCCAAGAGACCCAGTACTTC. The complete variable domain, with remaining parts taken from reference TRBV7-6 and TRBJ2-5, reads GAGVSQSPRYKVTKRGQDVALRCDPISGHVSLYWYRQALGQGPEFLTYFNYEAQQDKSGLPNDRFSAERPEGSISTLTIQRTEQRDSAMYRCASSPSVQETQYFGPGTRLLVL.

The chain links TRBV2 to TRBJ2-7; no definite D call. V was trimmed by 5 bases and J by 4 bases, leaving 6 bases between them. The CDR3 is made up of 11 amino acids. The V gene's germline CDR1 is SNHLY and CDR2 FYNNEI. The CDR3 sequence is CASSSTYEQYF. The CDR3 coding sequence is TGTGCCAGCAGTTCTACTTACGAGCAGTACTTC.

The chain uses TRBV7-3 and TRBJ2-1; TRBD2 matches at 9 bases. CDR1 is SGHTA, CDR2 FQGTGA, per germline. The V segment lost 0 bases and the J segment 1 base; nucleotides outside the gene matches: 4. The CDR3 sequence is 17 residues long. The CDR3 region is CASSLTGTSLSYNEQFF. CDR3 coding DNA: TGTGCCAGCAGCTTAACTGGGACTAGCTTATCCTACAATGAGCAGTTCTTC.